This T cell receptor beta chain originates from a study of T-cell reconstitution after alpha-beta-depleted transplantation in children. Study findings and constraints: Surviving recipient T cells and thymic progenitors produced the high day-60 TCRbeta diversity seen in some patients. Where alpha-beta T cells came from about two months after transplant was reportedly several hundred expanded graft clones. T-cell counts and diversity at one year post-transplant came mainly from newly produced T cells.

Germline CDR1 LGHNA, CDR2 YNFKEQ. CDR3 size: 14 residues. The ends were cut back, 1 base at V and 5 bases at J, with 11 bases in the middle. Only a few counts were recorded for this clonotype. Its antigen is not known. Unique molecular identifiers tagged the TCRbeta library. TCRdb re-analysed the PCR reads in MiXCR, keeping a single row per CDR3 protein. This table has around 800,000 distinct CDR3 sequences, around 15% appearing once. The V gene is TRBV4-2, the J gene TRBJ1-1, with D possibly TRBD1 on 5 matching bases. Material: PBMCs, mostly from graft donor cells, obtained 360 days after TCRalphabeta/CD19-depleted stem cell transplant. The sequence derives from a male patient between 10 and 17 years old who had a stem cell transplant for acute lymphoblastic leukemia, so the T cells may come from the graft donor. In DNA form, the CDR3 reads TGTGCCAGCAGCCAAGCCCCAGGGATTACTGAAGCTTTCTTT. Amino acids: CASSQAPGITEAFF.